These 13 T cell receptor beta chains came from one sample sequenced in a study of tumor-infiltrating lymphocytes in oesophageal squamous cell carcinoma. TCRdb itself ran the PCR reads through MiXCR, one entry per CDR3 protein. Among roughly 14,000 distinct CDR3 sequences, less than 60% were seen once, and the ten largest hold about 15%. The sample was blood. Receptor source: a male donor with esophageal squamous cell carcinoma.

This clonotype showed up many times. This rearrangement joins TRBV7-2 to TRBJ1-5; TRBD1 might be the D (5 bases). The V end was cut by 10 bases, the J end by 2 bases, with 9 bases between. CDR3 length equals 12 residues. Germline lookup yields CDR1 SGHTA and CDR2 FQGNSA. The CDR3 coding sequence is TGTGCCACCAGGGTGGGCAATCAGCCCCAGCATTTT. Its translation is CATRVGNQPQHF.

J is TRBJ2-1 and V is TRBV5-1; the D gene could be TRBD1 or TRBD2 (6 bases each). Germline CDR1 SGHRS, CDR2 YFSETQ. This CDR3 region has 15 residues. V lost 4 bases and J 7 bases, leaving 18 bases between the germline ends. The CDR3 spells CASSPLGGGGNEQFF. The CDR3 DNA sequence: TGCGCCAGCAGCCCCTTAGGTGGAGGGGGTAATGAGCAGTTCTTC. The variable domain in full, with the rest retrieved from reference TRBV5-1 and TRBJ2-1, is KAGVTQTPRYLIKTRGQQVTLSCSPISGHRSVSWYQQTPGQGLQFLFEYFSETQRNKGNFPGRFSGRQFSNSRSEMNVSTLELGDSALYLCASSPLGGGGNEQFFGPGTRLTVL.

The table lists this clonotype with a few counts. The rearrangement uses TRBV7-3 and TRBJ2-2; D gene unclear. The length of the CDR3 is 13 residues. Germline values: CDR1 SGHTA, CDR2 FQGTGA. The ends were cut back, 6 bases at V and 7 bases at J, with 12 bases in the middle. This CDR3 reads CASSNGPSGELFF. In nucleotides, the CDR3 is TGTGCCAGCAGTAATGGACCCAGCGGGGAGCTGTTTTTT. The variable domain in full, completed from reference TRBV7-3 and TRBJ2-2, reads GAGVSQTPSNKVTEKGKYVELRCDPISGHTALYWYRQSLGQGPEFLIYFQGTGAADDSGLPNDRFFAVRPEGSVSTLKIQRTERGDSAVYLCASSNGPSGELFFGEGSRLTVL.

The chain recombines TRBV7-2 with TRBJ1-2, with D unresolved. CDR3 length: 13 residues. V was pared by 4 bases and J by 0 bases, with 6 bases between. CDR1 is SGHTA and CDR2 is FQGNSA in the germline V gene. In nucleotides, the CDR3 is TGTGCCAGCAGCTCCGGACCTAACTATGGCTACACCTTC. Amino acids: CASSSGPNYGYTF.

This clonotype was seen only a few times. The rearrangement joins TRBV7-6 to TRBJ2-7, with a tentative D call TRBD2 (5 bases). Germline V gene sequence: CDR1 SGHVS, CDR2 FNYEAQ. The germline V and J ends were trimmed by 1 base and 0 bases, with 10 bases remaining between them. There are 15 residues in the CDR3. The CDR3 nucleotides are TGTGCCAGCAGCTTAGGGGTCGGGAACTCCTACGAGCAGTACTTC. The encoded protein is CASSLGVGNSYEQYF.

The chain carries TRBV28 and TRBJ2-3; 9 nucleotides line up with TRBD1. The closer fit of TRBJ2-7 to the DNA end suggests the J call may be wrong. In germline, CDR1 is MDHEN, CDR2 SYDVKM. This CDR3 has 13 amino acids. CDR3 in amino acids: CASRGTGIMEQYF. The CDR3 nucleotides are TGTGCCAGCAGAGGGACAGGGATTATGGAGCAGTACTTC.

The table lists this clonotype with many counts. The junction departs from the called germline gene at one end, perhaps through a read error. This chain links TRBV5-4 with TRBJ1-6; unclear D gene. CDR1 SGHNT and CDR2 YYREEE come from the germline V gene (reference sequence). The CDR3 has 15 residues. CDR3 loop: CASSLGTYLGSPLHF. DNA of the CDR3: TGCGCCAGCAGCTTGGGTACATATCTAGGATCACCCCTCCACTTT. Using reference TRBV5-4 and TRBJ1-6 for the parts outside the CDR3, the full variable domain is ETGVTQSPTHLIKTRGQQVTLRCSSQSGHNTVSWYQQALGQGPQFIFQYYREEENGRGNFPPRFSGLQFPNYSSELNVNALELDDSALYLCASSLGTYLGSPLHFGNGTRLTVT.

About this clonotype itself: This is likely a read error, given that the CDR3 carries no conserved phenylalanine or tryptophan at its end. The limits of the CDR3 on the DNA are not certain, so only TCRdb's listed CDR3 is given. This chain uses TRBV7-2 with TRBJ2-6; the DNA was not compared with TRBD2, the D call given in the table. The CDR3 is 19 amino acids long, termini counted. Germline V lookup: CDR1 SGHTA, CDR2 FQGNSA. CDR3 loop: CASSLGGSGRVQETQYFGA.

Only a few counts were recorded for this clonotype. The V and J genes are TRBV12-3 or TRBV12-4 and TRBJ2-1; 7 nucleotides line up with TRBD2. This CDR3 is built from 13 residues. V shed 6 bases, J shed 5 bases, and the junction held 4 bases outside the gene matches. CDR3 region: CASRPSGNNEQFF. The CDR3 DNA is TGTGCCAGCAGACCTAGCGGTAACAATGAGCAGTTCTTC.

This clonotype was observed a handful of times. This clone may be a read error of a much larger clone one base away. J is TRBJ2-7 and V is TRBV19; 11 positions agree with TRBD2. Germline loops: CDR1 LNHDA, CDR2 SQIVND (reference sequence). There are 14 residues in the CDR3. V shed 8 bases, J shed 7 bases, and the junction held 10 bases outside the gene matches. The CDR3 DNA follows: TGTGCCAGTGGGAGACTAGCGGGAATAAATGAGCAGTACTTC. This gives the protein CASGRLAGINEQYF.

With respect to this clonotype: Possible read error: a much larger clone is one base away. The chain recombines TRBV5-3 with TRBJ2-1; D gene uncertain. TRBV5-3 is placed among ORFs of uncertain function. The CDR3 is made up of 11 amino acids. CDR3 nucleotide sequence: TGTGCCAGCAGCTTGAACCGGGCGCTCCCCTTC. This encodes CASSLNRALPF.

This clonotype was detected only a few times. V gene TRBV7-6 combines with J gene TRBJ2-7; 9 nucleotides align to TRBD1. After removal of 4 bases from V and 0 bases from J, the junction contained 7 bases not matched to a gene. Germline CDR1 reads SGHVS; CDR2 reads FNYEAQ. This CDR3 comprises 16 residues. CDR3 DNA sequence: TGTGCCAGCAGCTCACAAACGGGACAGGGCTCCTACGAGCAGTACTTC. Protein: CASSSQTGQGSYEQYF.

The rearrangement joins TRBV7-2 to TRBJ2-5; D is perhaps TRBD2 (6 bases). Germline CDR1 reads SGHTA; CDR2 reads FQGNSA. Deletions cut 5 bases from V and 4 bases from J, with 14 bases between. The CDR3 loop spans 14 amino acids. For the CDR3, the DNA is TGTGCCAGCAGCGCCACTAACGGGGGAGAGACCCAGTACTTC. Residues: CASSATNGGETQYF.